This T cell receptor (beta chain) is drawn from a study of response to subunit inactivated influenza vaccine (dated by TCRdb to 2016 to 2019). Regarding the research as a whole: To follow how T cells responded to a trivalent subunit inactivated influenza vaccine, the researchers relied on deep quantitative profiling of the T cell receptor repertoire.

This clonotype has a handful of counts. The antigen this receptor binds is unknown. No much larger clonotype is one base removed from it; base qualities were not supplied. Via the germline V gene, CDR1 is SGHDN and CDR2 FVKESK. The CDR3, from cysteine to phenylalanine, totals 15 residues. The sequence is cut down to CDR3 DNA, 45 bases in frame from base 1. Clipping removes 4 bases from V and 10 bases from J, with 11 as the unmatched junction base count. Broad study findings and their caveats: According to the authors, only a limited number of new T cells may be recruited by each seasonal influenza vaccination.

The method was RT-PCR. The instrument given in TCRdb is Illumina HiSeq 2500. TCRdb cleaned the public reads at Q25 with fastp, built clones with MiXCR and kept in-frame beta chains. Rows are combined by CDR3 protein, so each entry shows the most common genes and DNA. Recorded for this sample are more than 550,000 distinct CDR3 sequences; roughly 12% of them occurred a single time. The ten largest clones represent around 9.6% of the sample. This receptor chain uses TRBV14 and TRBJ2-3, and 10 junction bases match TRBD2. This TCR was sampled from a middle-aged man who received an inactivated influenza vaccine. Donor details come from another sample of the same person, matched by shared clones. Sequenced here: PBMCs from blood, sampled on the day of vaccination. The nucleotide sequence reads as follows: TGTGCCAGCAGCCCCGGACTAGCGGACGTTTTGGCGCAGTATTTT. This is translated as CASSPGLADVLAQYF.